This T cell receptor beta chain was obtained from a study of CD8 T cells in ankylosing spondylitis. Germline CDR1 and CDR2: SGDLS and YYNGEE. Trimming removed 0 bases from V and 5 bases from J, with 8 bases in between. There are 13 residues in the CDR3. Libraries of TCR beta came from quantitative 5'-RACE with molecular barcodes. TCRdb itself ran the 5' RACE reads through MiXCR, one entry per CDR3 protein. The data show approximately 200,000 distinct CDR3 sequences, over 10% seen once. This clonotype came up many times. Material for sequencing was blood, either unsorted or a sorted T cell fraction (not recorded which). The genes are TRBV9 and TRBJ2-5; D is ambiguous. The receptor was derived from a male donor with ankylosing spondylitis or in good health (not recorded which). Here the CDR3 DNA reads TGTGCCAGCAGCGTAGGTGCATTCGAGACCCAGTACTTC. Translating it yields CASSVGAFETQYF.